The TCR beta chain described here comes from a study of blood T cell dynamics during melanoma immunotherapy. This clone appeared once. Time point in this sample: pre-treatment baseline. Apart from a couple of fast progressors, RECIST 1.1 response was judged 12 weeks post-infusion. The protocol was immunoSEQ multiplex PCR, while the TCRdb copy is restricted to in-frame clones and leaves out a portion. The repertoire includes approximately 15,000 clones, about 84% of them detected once, and approximately 4.3% sits in the top ten. V was pared by 2 bases and J by 6 bases, with 4 bases of the junction left unmatched. From germline, CDR1 is SGHRS and CDR2 YFSETQ. The CDR3 totals 14 residues.

The source is a human donor with melanoma. The sequences come from blood, collected from a patient treated with checkpoint blockade. The chain has TRBV5-1 and TRBJ2-1, with 8 positions matching TRBD2. The CDR3 sequence: CASSFGREGNEQFF. As DNA, the CDR3 is TGCGCCAGCAGCTTTGGACGGGAGGGCAATGAGCAGTTCTTC.